This TCR beta chain was sequenced during a study of T cell responses to AZD1222 COVID-19 vaccine (dated by TCRdb to about 2021). Looking at the study overall: AZD1222 recipients whose second dose came at about 4 weeks and those whose second dose came at about 12 weeks were combined into one group, since spike-specific TCR depth and breadth did not differ between the two schedules. TCR sequencing covered roughly 230 trial participants: approximately 200 given two doses of AZD1222 and about 26 given two doses of MenACWY control vaccine. Trial participants were enrolled into age subgroups of 18-55, 56-69 and 70-plus years, which contained 148, 28 and 57 TCR-sequenced participants, respectively. Findings and caveats that apply to the study as a whole: Spike-specific TCR breadth and depth rose significantly after two AZD1222 doses compared with day 0 and with MenACWY recipients. Most participants were white British and females outnumbered males, and the authors suggested that clonal diversity may have been underestimated. Because no samples from the day 14 peak response were available, repertoires could be characterized only after the peak T cell response. Reportedly, almost half of the unique spike-specific TCRs recognized epitopes lying outside the regions that are mutated in the B.1.351 and B.1.1.7 variants. In the small 56-69-year group, the increase in depth fell short of significance, most likely because of low power. Conclusions about previously exposed vaccinees are limited because only six or seven AZD1222 recipients were SARS-CoV-2 seropositive at baseline. The vaccine-associated CD4 TCRs covered the entire spike protein, and the dominant responses fell in regions 160-218 and 743-854.

The sample's time point, from its label and the paper: baseline before first vaccination. Vaccinee samples were obtained from the UK trials COV001 and COV002, which included a single-blind randomized controlled phase 2/3 trial of AZD1222 (ChAdOx1 nCoV-19) in healthy adults. For TCRbeta chain sequencing, PBMC samples were collected from trial participants at day 0 and at day 28 after the second dose. V is clipped by 7 bases and J by 0 bases, and the sequence between their germline boundaries is 9 bases long. CDR1 and CDR2 are drawn from the germline V gene: ENHRY, SYGVKD. From its cysteine to its phenylalanine, the CDR3 spans 13 amino acids. Of all the DNA, just the CDR3 is kept, 39 bases in frame from base 1. The CDR3 regions of human TCRbeta chains were analyzed by immunosequencing. The original pipeline was this. Repertoire TCRs were matched against a reference library of SARS-CoV-2-specific TCRs generated with the MIRA antigen-specificity platform. Breadth was defined as the fraction of unique TCRs that were SARS-CoV-2-associated, and depth was defined as the fraction of total T cells that were SARS-CoV-2-associated. Each spike-specific TCR was assigned to its reactive spike region and to a CD4 or CD8 class using the MIRA data. Log10-transformed breadth and depth values were compared by one-way ANOVA with Sidak's multiple comparisons tests. Drawn from immuneACCESS, this table holds only the in-frame rearrangements with V and J called that TCRdb kept. Clones are partly lost; checked studies trace under half to an unresolved V gene and leave the rest unexplained. That table supplies the V and J calls and clone size; D and trimming were determined from the DNA. Counted in this sample were around 130,000 clones; 85% to 95% of them appeared once. The top ten clones comprise around 5.9% of the sample.

Worth noting for this clone: Its specific antigen is unknown. It has no much larger one-base neighbor in the sample; base qualities were not kept.

The TCR comes from an adult in good health. Recombination connected TRBV10-3 to TRBJ1-1; TRBD1 is perhaps the D gene, given 5 matching bases. Sequences were derived from peripheral blood, sampled on day 0 of AZD1222 vaccination. The DNA sequence follows: TGTGCCATCACTGGGACGGTGAACACTGAAGCTTTCTTT. Its translation reads: CAITGTVNTEAFF.